Below are 28 T cell receptor beta chains sequenced from a single sample in a study of T cell responses to AZD1222 COVID-19 vaccine. Generated by immunoSEQ multiplex PCR, the TCRdb table keeps only in-frame clones and is missing some. The sample lists about 130,000 clones; roughly 84% were seen once. This sample comprised peripheral blood, obtained on day 0 of AZD1222 vaccination. The receptors here all came from an adult in good health.

The chain joins TRBV27 to TRBJ2-3, with 14 bases identical to TRBD2. This CDR3 is 19 amino acids long. The V and J ends lost 5 bases and 1 base, in that order; junction bases with no gene match: 11. CDR1 is MNHEY, CDR2 SMNVEV, per germline (reference sequence). CDR3 sequence (DNA): TGTGCCAGCAGTCCAGGGACTAGCGGGAGACTTGTGGGCACAGATACGCAGTATTTT. It is translated as CASSPGTSGRLVGTDTQYF.

The chain couples TRBV7-2 to TRBJ1-2; TRBD1 might be the D (6 bases). The ends were cut back, 3 bases at V and 4 bases at J, with 6 bases in the middle. Germline V gives CDR1 SGHTA, CDR2 FQGNSA. This CDR3 has 12 amino acids. The CDR3 protein is CASSLDSYGYTF. The CDR3 bases are TGTGCCAGCAGCTTGGACAGCTATGGCTACACCTTC.

The chain has TRBV3-1 (or the pseudogene TRBV3-2) and TRBJ2-1, with 8 bases aligning to TRBD1. After removal of 1 base from V and 7 bases from J, the junction contained 12 bases not matched to a gene. CDR3 size: 17 residues. Germline values: CDR1 LGHDT, CDR2 YNNKEL (reference sequence). The CDR3 region is CASSQARPGGVSNEQFF. The CDR3 region has the DNA TGTGCCAGCAGCCAAGCGAGGCCAGGGGGCGTGAGTAATGAGCAGTTCTTC.

The chain joins TRBV4-3 to TRBJ1-6, with TRBD1 matching 7 bases. Germline CDR1 LGHNA, CDR2 YSLEER. This CDR3 comprises 16 residues. J gave up 3 bases and V 1 base, and 3 bases lay outside the gene matches. The CDR3 nucleotides are TGCGCCAGCAGCCAAGGGACAGGTGACTATAATTCACCCCTCCACTTT. Translating it yields CASSQGTGDYNSPLHF.

The chain couples TRBV27 to TRBJ2-7, with D possibly being TRBD2 (5 bases). This CDR3 contains 15 residues. CDR1 and CDR2 from the germline V gene are MNHEY and SMNVEV (reference sequence). The V end was cut by 4 bases, the J end by 5 bases, with 18 bases between. The CDR3 protein is CASSSPGSGVDEQYF. DNA for the CDR3: TGTGCCAGCAGTTCGCCAGGATCCGGGGTAGACGAGCAGTACTTC.

V gene TRBV27 combines with J gene TRBJ2-1, with D uncertain. CDR3 size: 15 residues. The V end lost 5 bases, the J end lost 0 bases, and 11 bases lay between the germline ends. Germline lookup yields CDR1 MNHEY and CDR2 SMNVEV (reference sequence). The CDR3 loop reads CASSLSLPSYNEQFF. The CDR3 DNA is TGTGCCAGCAGTCTGAGTCTTCCCTCCTACAATGAGCAGTTCTTC.

The gene calls are TRBV7-6 and TRBJ1-5; 9 bases are shared with TRBD1. This CDR3 region has 14 residues. Germline assignment: CDR1 SGHVS and CDR2 FNYEAQ. J gave up 9 bases and V 4 bases, and 7 bases lay outside the gene matches. Here the CDR3 DNA reads TGTGCCAGCAGCTCCGGGACAGGGCCGACGCCCCAGCATTTT. Translation gives CASSSGTGPTPQHF.

The chain uses TRBV7-6 and TRBJ1-2; 9 nucleotides match TRBD1. The junction had 7 bases not matched to a gene; V was cut back by 5 bases and J by 3 bases. This CDR3 is 15 amino acids long. Germline V lookup: CDR1 SGHVS, CDR2 FNYEAQ. CDR3 nucleotides: TGTGCCAGCAGCCCGGGACAGGGTAGCGACTATGGCTACACCTTC. Its translation is CASSPGQGSDYGYTF. Looking up the rest from reference TRBV7-6 and TRBJ1-2 gives the full variable domain: GAGVSQSPRYKVTKRGQDVALRCDPISGHVSLYWYRQALGQGPEFLTYFNYEAQQDKSGLPNDRFSAERPEGSISTLTIQRTEQRDSAMYRCASSPGQGSDYGYTFGSGTRLTVV.

CDR3 nucleotides: TGTGCCGGGTCGCCTGGAAACACCATATATTTT. Translation gives CAGSPGNTIYF. The chain links TRBV18 to TRBJ1-3, with no clear D. Germline V lookup: CDR1 KGHSH, CDR2 LQKENI. The CDR3 is 11 amino acids. V was shortened by 11 bases and J by 2 bases, with 7 bases between the two germline ends.

This clone was found once. The chain links TRBV4-3 to TRBJ1-1; D unresolved. The CDR3 consists of 13 residues. The germline V and J ends were trimmed by 2 bases and 3 bases, with 7 bases remaining between them. The germline V gene encodes CDR1 LGHNA and CDR2 YSLEER. CDR3 DNA sequence: TGCGCCAGCAGCCAACTCCTCGACACTGAAGCTTTCTTT. Translation: CASSQLLDTEAFF.

This clone came up a few times. J is TRBJ1-1 and V is TRBV5-1; no clear D gene. The length of the CDR3 is 15 residues. Per the germline V gene, CDR1 is SGHRS and CDR2 is YFSETQ. Trimming cost V 4 bases and J 2 bases, with 15 bases left between them. CDR3 in amino acids: CASSARTAGNTEAFF. CDR3 DNA: TGCGCCAGCAGCGCCAGGACCGCGGGAAACACTGAAGCTTTCTTT.

The gene calls are TRBV10-3 and TRBJ2-3; 8 bases line up with TRBD1. With 2 bases clipped from V and 14 bases from J, the junction kept 15 bases outside the gene matches. This CDR3 is 15 amino acids long. Germline V gene data show CDR1 as ENHRY and CDR2 as SYGVKD. The CDR3 bases are TGTGCCATCAGTGAGCCCGGGACAGGTCCATCCTATCGGTATTTT. This gives the protein CAISEPGTGPSYRYF.

The chain recombines TRBV7-9 with TRBJ2-1; D is ambiguous. CDR1 and CDR2 (germline): SEHNR, FQNEAQ (reference sequence). V shed 5 bases and J shed 0 bases, with 5 bases lying between them. The CDR3 runs to 13 residues. CDR3 coding DNA: TGTGCCAGCAGCAAGAGCTCCTACAATGAGCAGTTCTTC. Protein sequence: CASSKSSYNEQFF.

V gene TRBV6-5 combines with J gene TRBJ2-7, with 7 bases matching TRBD1. The CDR3 loop spans 14 amino acids. Trimming took 2 bases from V and 3 from J; bases not matched to a gene: 4. Germline V gene data show CDR1 as MNHEY and CDR2 as SVGAGI. The CDR3 loop is CASSYAGGDYEQYF. In nucleotides, the CDR3 is TGTGCCAGCAGTTACGCAGGGGGAGACTACGAGCAGTACTTC.

The chain joins TRBV2 to TRBJ2-5; D not certain. The CDR3 is made up of 11 amino acids. The germline V gene has CDR1 SNHLY and CDR2 FYNNEI. V lost 7 bases, J lost 7 bases, and 10 bases lay in between. The CDR3 DNA follows: TGTGCCAGCACTGCCTTAGGGACCCAGTACTTC. This codes for CASTALGTQYF.

The V call is TRBV19, the J call TRBJ1-5; D possibly corresponds to TRBD1 (6 bases). CDR3 length: 16 amino acids. The V and J ends lost 6 bases and 0 bases respectively, with 15 bases between them. Per germline, CDR1 LNHDA and CDR2 SQIVND (reference sequence). The CDR3 coding sequence is TGTGCCAGTAGCCCAGCGACAGGACATAGCAATCAGCCCCAGCATTTT. It translates to CASSPATGHSNQPQHF.

The genes are TRBV7-2 and TRBJ1-6; possibly TRBD1 for D (6 bases). V lost 1 base and J 7 bases, leaving 23 bases between the germline ends. Germline CDR1 and CDR2: SGHTA and FQGNSA. The CDR3 length is 19 residues. The CDR3 loop reads CASSLVPGSRGNINSPLHF. The DNA of the CDR3 is TGTGCCAGCAGCTTAGTACCGGGTTCAAGGGGGAATATAAATTCACCCCTCCACTTT.

This clone came up once. This same CDR3 is encoded by further DNA sequences in the sample. This chain links TRBV6-5 with TRBJ1-4; D is unclear. The CDR3 is made up of 15 amino acids. The germline gives CDR1 MNHEY, CDR2 SVGAGI. V gave up 0 bases and J gave up 4 bases, with 9 bases separating them. The CDR3 sequence is CASSYSDGRNEKLFF. CDR3 DNA: TGTGCCAGCAGTTACTCTGACGGCCGTAATGAAAAACTGTTTTTT.

On this clone itself: Distinct nucleotide sequences in the sample also encode this CDR3. The chain is built from TRBV5-1 and TRBJ1-6, with 9 bases identical to TRBD1. The germline V gene encodes CDR1 SGHRS and CDR2 YFSETQ. This CDR3 contains 14 residues. The J segment lost 9 bases and the V segment lost 4 bases, leaving 5 bases of the junction unmatched. The CDR3 sequence: CASSVGQGSSPLHF. CDR3 DNA: TGCGCCAGCAGCGTAGGACAGGGGAGTTCACCCCTCCACTTT. Based on the CDR3 plus reference TRBV5-1 and TRBJ1-6, the full variable domain is KAGVTQTPRYLIKTRGQQVTLSCSPISGHRSVSWYQQTPGQGLQFLFEYFSETQRNKGNFPGRFSGRQFSNSRSEMNVSTLELGDSALYLCASSVGQGSSPLHFGNGTRLTVT.

The chain employs TRBV14 and TRBJ2-5, with TRBD2 identical over 9 bases. This CDR3 has 15 residues. Germline CDR1 and CDR2: SGHDN and FVKESK. Germline trimming cut 3 bases from V and 4 bases from J; bases unmatched to any gene: 6. CDR3 sequence: CASSHKRGALETQYF. The CDR3 coding sequence is TGTGCCAGCAGCCATAAGCGGGGGGCACTAGAGACCCAGTACTTC. Supplemented by reference TRBV14 and TRBJ2-5, the full variable domain reads EAGVTQFPSHSVIEKGQTVTLRCDPISGHDNLYWYRRVMGKEIKFLLHFVKESKQDESGMPNNRFLAERTGGTYSTLKVQPAELEDSGVYFCASSHKRGALETQYFGPGTRLLVL.

As DNA, the CDR3 is TGTGCCAGCAGCGCGAACAATGGCTACACCTTC. It codes for CASSANNGYTF. This chain links TRBV7-9 with TRBJ1-2, with D hard to call. CDR1 is SEHNR, CDR2 FQNEAQ, per germline (reference sequence). CDR3 length: 11 amino acids. Trimming removed 5 bases from V and 6 bases from J, with 7 bases in between.

The chain combines TRBV5-4 with TRBJ1-2; D ambiguous. Deletions cut 3 bases from V and 4 bases from J, with 13 bases between. The CDR3 spans 14 residues. In germline, CDR1 is SGHNT, CDR2 YYREEE (reference sequence). The CDR3 reads CASSSALSGYGYTF. DNA of the CDR3: TGTGCCAGCAGCTCCGCCCTATCTGGCTATGGCTACACCTTC.

This chain connects TRBV2 to TRBJ2-1; possibly TRBD2 for D (5 bases). Trimming stripped 6 bases from V and 9 bases from J, with 9 bases between. Germline CDR1 and CDR2: SNHLY and FYNNEI. The CDR3 contains 11 residues. This chain's CDR3 is CASSELGEQFF. The CDR3 DNA reads as TGTGCCAGCAGCGAACTAGGTGAGCAGTTCTTC.

V gene TRBV18 combines with J gene TRBJ1-1, with 9 bases fitting TRBD1. The CDR3 totals 16 residues. J gave up 5 bases and V 0 bases, and 7 bases lay outside the gene matches. Per germline, CDR1 KGHSH and CDR2 LQKENI. The CDR3 is CASSPPRQGVGTEAFF. The CDR3 nucleotides read TGTGCCAGCTCACCACCGAGACAGGGGGTAGGAACTGAAGCTTTCTTT.

This clone was seen only a few times. The chain uses TRBV5-4 and TRBJ2-3; 13 nucleotides align to TRBD2. The length of the CDR3 is 16 residues. The germline gives CDR1 SGHNT, CDR2 YYREEE (reference sequence). After removal of 6 bases from V and 1 base from J, the junction contained 5 bases not matched to a gene. CDR3 DNA: TGTGCCAGCACCTTCACTAGCGGGGGGGGCACAGATACGCAGTATTTT. This codes for CASTFTSGGGTDTQYF.

For the CDR3, the DNA is TGCAGCGTATCCCCTATTGGCGTCCAGGTCACAGATACGCAGTATTTT. Its protein is CSVSPIGVQVTDTQYF. The chain uses TRBV29-1 and TRBJ2-3; unclear D gene. Germline-derived CDR1 and CDR2 are SQVTM and ANQGSEA. Trimming pared 6 bases from V and 2 bases from J, leaving 21 bases between. This CDR3 contains 16 residues.

This clone turned up a few times. V usage is TRBV19 and J usage is TRBJ1-5, with D unresolved. Trimming stripped 1 base from V and 9 bases from J, with 10 bases between. The CDR3 is 13 amino acids. Germline loops: CDR1 LNHDA, CDR2 SQIVND (reference sequence). The DNA of the CDR3 is TGTGCCAGTAGTATAGCGTGGAGCCCGCCCCAGCATTTT. Its translation is CASSIAWSPPQHF.

Turning to this clone: Other DNA sequences in this specimen translate into the identical CDR3. The J gene is TRBJ1-6, the V gene TRBV9, with D tentatively TRBD1 (5 bases). Trimming shortened V by 2 bases and J by 4 bases, and 7 bases separated the two germline ends. CDR1 SGDLS and CDR2 YYNGEE come from the germline V gene. The CDR3 is 14 amino acids. The CDR3 bases are TGTGCCAGCAGCGTGGGACGGTATAATTCACCCCTCCACTTT. Translating gives CASSVGRYNSPLHF.